Sequencing of this TCR beta chain was carried out in a study of blood T cell repertoires in COVID-19. Here immunoSEQ multiplex PCR was the method, and the copy in TCRdb shows in-frame clones only, minus some. Here the sample spans about 52,000 clones, 86% being singletons. There are 12 residues in the CDR3. Germline V CDR1 and CDR2: SGHAT, FQNNGV. Between the trimmed V and J ends, which lost 5 bases and 5 bases, there was a span of 9 bases. This clone was seen only once. This clonotype was obtained from an older man with acute or convalescent COVID-19. The chain couples TRBV11-2 to TRBJ1-2, with D unresolved. Sequencing input: peripheral blood. CDR3 sequence: CASSPEQYGYTF. The DNA for the CDR3 is TGTGCCAGCAGCCCTGAACAGTATGGCTACACCTTC. Using reference TRBV11-2 and TRBJ1-2 for the parts outside the CDR3, the full variable domain is EAGVAQSPRYKIIEKRQSVAFWCNPISGHATLYWYQQILGQGPKLLIQFQNNGVVDDSQLPKDRFSAERLKGVDSTLKIQPAKLEDSAVYLCASSPEQYGYTFGSGTRLTVV.